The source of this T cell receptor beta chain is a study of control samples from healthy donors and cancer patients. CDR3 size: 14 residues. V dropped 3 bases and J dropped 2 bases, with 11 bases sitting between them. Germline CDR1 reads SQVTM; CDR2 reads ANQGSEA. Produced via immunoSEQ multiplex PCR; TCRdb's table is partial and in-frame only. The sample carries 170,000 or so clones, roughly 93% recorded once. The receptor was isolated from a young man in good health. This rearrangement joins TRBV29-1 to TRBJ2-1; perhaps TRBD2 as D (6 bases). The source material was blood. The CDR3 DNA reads TGCAGCGTTGAGCGGGGCGGACCCTACAATGAGCAGTTCTTC. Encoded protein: CSVERGGPYNEQFF.